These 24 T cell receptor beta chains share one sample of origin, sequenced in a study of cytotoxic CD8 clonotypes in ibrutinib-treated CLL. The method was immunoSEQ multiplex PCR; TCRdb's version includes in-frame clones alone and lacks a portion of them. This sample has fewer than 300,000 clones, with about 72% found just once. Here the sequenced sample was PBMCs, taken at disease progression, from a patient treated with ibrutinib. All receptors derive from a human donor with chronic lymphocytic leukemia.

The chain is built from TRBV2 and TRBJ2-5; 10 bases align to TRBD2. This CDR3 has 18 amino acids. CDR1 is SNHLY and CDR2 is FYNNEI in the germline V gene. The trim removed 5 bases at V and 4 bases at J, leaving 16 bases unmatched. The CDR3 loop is CASSLPRTPLAGVETQYF. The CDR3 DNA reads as TGTGCCAGCAGTCTTCCCCGCACTCCCCTAGCGGGAGTAGAGACCCAGTACTTC.

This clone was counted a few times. DNA for the CDR3: TGTGCCAGCAGCTTAGGGCAGGGCAGCAACAATCAGCCCCAGCATTTT. Protein: CASSLGQGSNNQPQHF. The chain recombines TRBV7-9 with TRBJ1-5; possibly TRBD1 for D (5 bases). V lost 1 base and J lost 3, with 13 bases in between. The CDR3 extends over 16 amino acids. Germline CDR1 is SEHNR and CDR2 is FQNEAQ (reference sequence).

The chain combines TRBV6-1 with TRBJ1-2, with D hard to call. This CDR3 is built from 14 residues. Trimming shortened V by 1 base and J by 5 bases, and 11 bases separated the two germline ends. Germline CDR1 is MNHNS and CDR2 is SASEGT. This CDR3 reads CASSEVLGYYGYTF. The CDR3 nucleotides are TGTGCCAGCAGTGAAGTGTTAGGGTATTATGGCTACACCTTC.

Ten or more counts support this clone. In DNA form, the CDR3 reads TGTGCCAGCAGCTTTAATGGGGGGGCTAGAGAGACCCAGTACTTC. It encodes CASSFNGGARETQYF. The rearrangement uses TRBV5-6 and TRBJ2-5; tentatively, D is TRBD2 (7 bases). The length of the CDR3 is 15 residues. The germline V and J ends were trimmed by 2 bases and 4 bases, with 15 bases remaining between them. Looked up from germline, CDR1 is SGHDT and CDR2 is YYEEEE.

CDR3: CASSIAGGKYEQYF. DNA of the CDR3: TGTGCCAGCTCGATAGCGGGCGGTAAATACGAGCAGTACTTC. V and J are TRBV18 and TRBJ2-7, with 7 nucleotides matching TRBD2. CDR1 and CDR2 (germline): KGHSH, LQKENI. This CDR3 contains 14 residues. Germline trimming cut 6 bases from V and 4 bases from J; bases unmatched to any gene: 9.

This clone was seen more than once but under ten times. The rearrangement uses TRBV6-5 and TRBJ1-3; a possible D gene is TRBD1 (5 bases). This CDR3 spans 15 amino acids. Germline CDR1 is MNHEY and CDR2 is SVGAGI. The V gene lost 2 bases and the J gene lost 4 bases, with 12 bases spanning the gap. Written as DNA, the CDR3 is TGTGCCAGCAGTTACGTTCCGGGGCAGGGAAACACCATATATTTT. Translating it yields CASSYVPGQGNTIYF.

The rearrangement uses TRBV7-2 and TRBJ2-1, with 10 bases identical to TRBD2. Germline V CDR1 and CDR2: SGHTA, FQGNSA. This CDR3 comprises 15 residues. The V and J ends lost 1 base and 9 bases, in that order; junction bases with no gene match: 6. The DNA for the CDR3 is TGTGCCAGCAGCTTAGGGAGCGGGGGGGCCATTGAGCAGTTCTTC. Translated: CASSLGSGGAIEQFF.

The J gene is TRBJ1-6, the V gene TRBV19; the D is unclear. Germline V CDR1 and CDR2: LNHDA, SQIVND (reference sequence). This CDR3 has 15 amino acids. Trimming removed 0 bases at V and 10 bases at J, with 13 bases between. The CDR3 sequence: CASSIDLRGISPLHF. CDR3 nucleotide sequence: TGTGCCAGTAGTATAGATCTGAGAGGGATCTCACCCCTCCACTTT. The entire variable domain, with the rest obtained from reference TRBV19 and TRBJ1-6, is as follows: DGGITQSPKYLFRKEGQNVTLSCEQNLNHDAMYWYRQDPGQGLRLIYYSQIVNDFQKGDIAEGYSVSREKKESFPLTVTSAQKNPTAFYLCASSIDLRGISPLHFGNGTRLTVT.

The CDR3 sequence: CASGQGAGYGYTF. CDR3 DNA: TGTGCCAGCGGACAGGGGGCTGGCTATGGCTACACCTTC. The rearrangement joins TRBV9 to TRBJ1-2, with 11 bases that match TRBD1. CDR1 SGDLS and CDR2 YYNGEE come from the germline V gene. V lost 7 bases and J lost 4; bases outside the gene matches: 3. The CDR3 runs to 13 residues.

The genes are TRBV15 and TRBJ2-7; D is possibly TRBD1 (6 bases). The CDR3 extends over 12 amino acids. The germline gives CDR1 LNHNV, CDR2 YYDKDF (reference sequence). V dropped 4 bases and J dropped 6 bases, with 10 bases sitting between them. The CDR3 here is CATSTGVGEQYF. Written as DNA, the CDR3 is TGTGCCACCAGCACAGGGGTTGGCGAGCAGTACTTC. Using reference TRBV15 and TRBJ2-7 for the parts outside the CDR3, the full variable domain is DAMVIQNPRYQVTQFGKPVTLSCSQTLNHNVMYWYQQKSSQAPKLLFHYYDKDFNNEADTPDNFQSRRPNTSFCFLDIRSPGLGDTAMYLCATSTGVGEQYFGPGTRLTVT.

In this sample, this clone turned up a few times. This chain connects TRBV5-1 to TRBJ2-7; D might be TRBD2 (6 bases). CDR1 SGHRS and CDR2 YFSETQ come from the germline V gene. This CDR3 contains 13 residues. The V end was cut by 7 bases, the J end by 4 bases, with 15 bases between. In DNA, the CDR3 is TGCGCCAGCTATCGGGACTTCTCATACGAGCAGTACTTC. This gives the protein CASYRDFSYEQYF.

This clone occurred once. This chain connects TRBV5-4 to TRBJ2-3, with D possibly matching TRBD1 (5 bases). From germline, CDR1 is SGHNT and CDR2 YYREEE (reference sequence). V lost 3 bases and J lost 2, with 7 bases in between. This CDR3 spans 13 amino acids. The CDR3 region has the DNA TGTGCCAGCAGCTGGGGCCCCACAGATACGCAGTATTTT. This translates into CASSWGPTDTQYF.

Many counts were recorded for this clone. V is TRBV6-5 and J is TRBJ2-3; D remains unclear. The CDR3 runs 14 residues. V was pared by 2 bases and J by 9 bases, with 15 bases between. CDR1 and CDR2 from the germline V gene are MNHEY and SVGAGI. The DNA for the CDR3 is TGTGCCAGCAGTTACGGTTCTGGTTTAGAGACGCAGTATTTT. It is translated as CASSYGSGLETQYF.

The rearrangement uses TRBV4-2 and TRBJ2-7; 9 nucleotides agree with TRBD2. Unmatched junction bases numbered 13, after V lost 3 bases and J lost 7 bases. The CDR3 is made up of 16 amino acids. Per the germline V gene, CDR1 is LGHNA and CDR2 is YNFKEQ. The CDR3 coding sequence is TGTGCCAGCAGCCACTCCGGGCGGCGGGGGGGCGAAGAGCAGTACTTC. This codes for CASSHSGRRGGEEQYF.

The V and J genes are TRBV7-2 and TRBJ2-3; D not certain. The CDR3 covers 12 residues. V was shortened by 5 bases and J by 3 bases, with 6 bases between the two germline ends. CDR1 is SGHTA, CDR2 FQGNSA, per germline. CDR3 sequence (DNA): TGTGCCAGCAGCCGCACTACAGATACGCAGTATTTT. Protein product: CASSRTTDTQYF.

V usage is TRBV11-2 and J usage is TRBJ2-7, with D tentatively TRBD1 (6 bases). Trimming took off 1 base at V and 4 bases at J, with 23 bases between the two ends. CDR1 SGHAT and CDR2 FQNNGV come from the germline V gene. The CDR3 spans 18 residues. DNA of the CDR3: TGTGCCAGCAGCTTAGGGGGGCTTCGGTCCCCTGGGGATTACGAGCAGTACTTC. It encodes CASSLGGLRSPGDYEQYF.

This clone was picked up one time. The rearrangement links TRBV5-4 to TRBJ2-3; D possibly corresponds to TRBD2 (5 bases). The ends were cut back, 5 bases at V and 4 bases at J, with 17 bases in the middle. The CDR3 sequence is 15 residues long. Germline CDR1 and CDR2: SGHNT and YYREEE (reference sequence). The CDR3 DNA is TGTGCCAGCAGAAATGACTACCAGGTCGCAGATACGCAGTATTTT. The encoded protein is CASRNDYQVADTQYF.

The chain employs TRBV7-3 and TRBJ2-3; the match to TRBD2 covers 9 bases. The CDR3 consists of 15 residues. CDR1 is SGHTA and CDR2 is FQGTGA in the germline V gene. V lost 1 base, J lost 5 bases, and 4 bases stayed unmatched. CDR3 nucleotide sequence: TGTGCCAGCAGCTTAAGCCTGACTAGCGGAGATACGCAGTATTTT. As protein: CASSLSLTSGDTQYF. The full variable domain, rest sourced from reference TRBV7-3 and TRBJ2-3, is GAGVSQTPSNKVTEKGKYVELRCDPISGHTALYWYRQSLGQGPEFLIYFQGTGAADDSGLPNDRFFAVRPEGSVSTLKIQRTERGDSAVYLCASSLSLTSGDTQYFGPGTRLTVL.

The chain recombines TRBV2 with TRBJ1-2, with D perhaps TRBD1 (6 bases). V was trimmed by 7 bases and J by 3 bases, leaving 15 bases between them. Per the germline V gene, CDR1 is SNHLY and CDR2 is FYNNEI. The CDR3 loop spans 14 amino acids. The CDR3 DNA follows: TGTGCCAGCAAGATAAGGGGGTTCGACTATGGCTACACCTTC. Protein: CASKIRGFDYGYTF.

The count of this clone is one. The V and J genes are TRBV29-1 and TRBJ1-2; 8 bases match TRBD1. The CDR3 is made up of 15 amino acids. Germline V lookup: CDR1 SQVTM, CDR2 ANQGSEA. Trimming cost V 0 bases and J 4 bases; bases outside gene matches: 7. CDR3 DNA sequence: TGCAGCGTTGAAGATTCGGTGACAGGGGCCTATGGCTACACCTTC. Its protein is CSVEDSVTGAYGYTF.

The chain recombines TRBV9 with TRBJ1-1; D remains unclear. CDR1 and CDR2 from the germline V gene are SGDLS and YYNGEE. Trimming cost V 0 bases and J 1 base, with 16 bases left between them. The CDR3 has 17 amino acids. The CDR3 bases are TGTGCCAGCAGCGTAGCCCCTGGATCAGCCCCGAACACTGAAGCTTTCTTT. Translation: CASSVAPGSAPNTEAFF.

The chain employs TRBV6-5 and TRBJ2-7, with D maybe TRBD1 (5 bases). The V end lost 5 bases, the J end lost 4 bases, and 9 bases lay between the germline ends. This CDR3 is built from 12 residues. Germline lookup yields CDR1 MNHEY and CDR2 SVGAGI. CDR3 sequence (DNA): TGTGCCAGCAGTACACAGGTTTACGAGCAGTACTTC. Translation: CASSTQVYEQYF.

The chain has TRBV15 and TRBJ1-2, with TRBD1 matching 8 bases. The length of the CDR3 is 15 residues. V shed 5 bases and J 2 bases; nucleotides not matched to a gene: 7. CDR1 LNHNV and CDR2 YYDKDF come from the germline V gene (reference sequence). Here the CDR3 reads CATSGQTGDNYGYTF. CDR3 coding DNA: TGTGCCACCAGCGGACAGACAGGGGACAACTATGGCTACACCTTC.

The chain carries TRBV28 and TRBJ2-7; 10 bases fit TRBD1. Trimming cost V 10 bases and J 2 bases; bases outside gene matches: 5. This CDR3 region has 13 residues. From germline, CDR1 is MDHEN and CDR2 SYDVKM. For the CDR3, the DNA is TGTGCCACCACGGGACAGGGGCCCTACGAGCAGTACTTC. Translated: CATTGQGPYEQYF.